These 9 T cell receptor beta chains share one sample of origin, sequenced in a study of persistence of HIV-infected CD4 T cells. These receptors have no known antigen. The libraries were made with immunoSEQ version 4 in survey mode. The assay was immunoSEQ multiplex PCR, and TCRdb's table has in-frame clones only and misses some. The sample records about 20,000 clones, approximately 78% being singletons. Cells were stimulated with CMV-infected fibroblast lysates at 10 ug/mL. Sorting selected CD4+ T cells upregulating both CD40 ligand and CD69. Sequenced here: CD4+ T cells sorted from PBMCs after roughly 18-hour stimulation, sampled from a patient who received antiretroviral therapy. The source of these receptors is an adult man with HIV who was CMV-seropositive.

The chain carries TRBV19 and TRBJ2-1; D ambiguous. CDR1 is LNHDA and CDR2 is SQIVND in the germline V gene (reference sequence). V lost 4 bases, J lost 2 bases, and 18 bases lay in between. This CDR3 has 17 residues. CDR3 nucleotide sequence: TGTGCCAGTAGTAGAGATATAGGGCAGAGAACCTACAATGAGCAGTTCTTC. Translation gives CASSRDIGQRTYNEQFF.

CDR3 nucleotides: TGTGCCAGCAGCCCCTCCTTCAACTCTGGGGCCAACGTCCTGACTTTC. It specifies CASSPSFNSGANVLTF. The rearrangement uses TRBV7-2 and TRBJ2-6; D uncertain. The CDR3 has 16 amino acids. Trimming removed 5 bases at V and 0 bases at J, with 11 bases between. The germline V gene encodes CDR1 SGHTA and CDR2 FQGNSA.

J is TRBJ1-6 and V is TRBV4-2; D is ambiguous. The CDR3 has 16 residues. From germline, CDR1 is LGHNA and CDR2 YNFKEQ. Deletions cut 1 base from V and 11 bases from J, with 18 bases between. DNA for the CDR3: TGTGCCAGCAGCCAAGGAGATTCAGGCATCCCGGCACCCCTCCACTTT. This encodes CASSQGDSGIPAPLHF.

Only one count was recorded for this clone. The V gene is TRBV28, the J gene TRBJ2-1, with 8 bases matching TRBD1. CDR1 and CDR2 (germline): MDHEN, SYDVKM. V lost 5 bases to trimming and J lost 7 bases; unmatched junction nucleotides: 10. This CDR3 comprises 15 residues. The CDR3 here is CASSQNRDRFNEQFF. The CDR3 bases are TGTGCCAGCAGTCAGAACCGGGACAGGTTTAATGAGCAGTTCTTC.

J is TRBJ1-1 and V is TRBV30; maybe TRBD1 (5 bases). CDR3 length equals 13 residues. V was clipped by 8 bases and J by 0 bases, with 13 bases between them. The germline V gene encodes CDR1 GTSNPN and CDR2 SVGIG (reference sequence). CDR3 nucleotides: TGTGCCCCTACGGAGGGGCTGAACACTGAAGCTTTCTTT. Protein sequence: CAPTEGLNTEAFF.

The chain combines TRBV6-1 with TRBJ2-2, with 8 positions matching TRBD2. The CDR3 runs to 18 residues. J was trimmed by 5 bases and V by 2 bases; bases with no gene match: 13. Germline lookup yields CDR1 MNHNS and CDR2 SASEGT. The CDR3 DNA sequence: TGTGCCAGCAGTGAACCAAGCGGGGGTAGGTCTAGGACCGGGGAGCTGTTTTTT. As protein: CASSEPSGGRSRTGELFF.

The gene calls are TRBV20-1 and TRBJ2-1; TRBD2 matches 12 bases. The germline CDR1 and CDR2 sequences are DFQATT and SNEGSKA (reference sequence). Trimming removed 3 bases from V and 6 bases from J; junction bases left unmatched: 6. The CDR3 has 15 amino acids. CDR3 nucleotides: TGCAGTGCTAGTAAACTAGCGGGGGGCCGCAATGAGCAGTTCTTC. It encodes CSASKLAGGRNEQFF.

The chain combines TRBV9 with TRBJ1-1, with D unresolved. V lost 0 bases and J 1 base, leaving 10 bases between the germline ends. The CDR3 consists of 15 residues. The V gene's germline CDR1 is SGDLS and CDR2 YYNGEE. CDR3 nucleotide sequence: TGTGCCAGCAGCGTAGACCCGGGTTCGAACACTGAAGCTTTCTTT. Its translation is CASSVDPGSNTEAFF.

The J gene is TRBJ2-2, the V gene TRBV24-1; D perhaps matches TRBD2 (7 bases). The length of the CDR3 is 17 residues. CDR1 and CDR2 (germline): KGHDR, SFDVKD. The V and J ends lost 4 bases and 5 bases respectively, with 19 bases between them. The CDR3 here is CATSEPGGGGRTGELFF. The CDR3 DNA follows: TGTGCCACCAGTGAGCCCGGAGGGGGGGGACGGACCGGGGAGCTGTTTTTT.